This TCR beta chain was observed in a study of CD8+ T cells in alopecia areata. Study at large: Oral tofacitinib, 5 to 10 mg twice daily, was given in an open-label trial.

Investigators isolated RNA and reverse transcribed it into cDNA to act as the sequencing template. Produced via immunoSEQ multiplex PCR; TCRdb's table is partial and in-frame only. Found here are around 300,000 clones, about 60% of them singletons; the top ten hold about 0.89%. The table lists this clone with a few counts. The target antigen is unknown. Regarding the study as a whole: Among the 100 top clones, expanded CD8+ clones, like scalp clonality, were significantly decreased by tofacitinib. Many expanded lesional clones stayed in scalp and blood while on tofacitinib. Scalp samples also yield sequences of resident alphabeta T cells from normal skin.

V gave up 6 bases and J gave up 3 bases, with 13 bases separating them. Germline-derived CDR1 and CDR2 are WSHSY and SAAADI. The CDR3 covers 14 residues. Stated treatment: oral pan-JAK inhibitor, 5-10 mg twice daily. This clonotype originated in a human donor with alopecia areata. Source: CD4+ T cells sorted from blood, taken between weeks 51 and 52, from a patient treated with tofacitinib. V is TRBV10-2 and J is TRBJ2-3; D uncertain. The CDR3 DNA follows: TGCGCCAGCAGCCGTCGGACGGAGACAGATACGCAGTATTTT. This encodes CASSRRTETDTQYF.